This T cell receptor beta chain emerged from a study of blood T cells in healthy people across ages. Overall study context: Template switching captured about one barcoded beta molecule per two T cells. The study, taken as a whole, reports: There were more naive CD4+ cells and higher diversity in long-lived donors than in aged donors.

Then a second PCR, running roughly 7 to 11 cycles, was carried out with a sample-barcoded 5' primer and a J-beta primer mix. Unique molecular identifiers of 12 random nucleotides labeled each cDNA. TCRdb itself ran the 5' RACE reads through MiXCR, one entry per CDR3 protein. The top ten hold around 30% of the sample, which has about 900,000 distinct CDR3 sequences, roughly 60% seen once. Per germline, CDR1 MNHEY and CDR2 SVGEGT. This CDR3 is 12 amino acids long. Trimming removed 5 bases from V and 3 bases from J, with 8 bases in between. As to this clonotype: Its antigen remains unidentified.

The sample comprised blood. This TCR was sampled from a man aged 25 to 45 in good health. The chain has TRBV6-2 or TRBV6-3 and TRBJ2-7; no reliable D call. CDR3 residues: CASSDLYYEQYF. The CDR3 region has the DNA TGTGCCAGCAGTGACCTTTACTACGAGCAGTACTTC.